One and the same sample provided the 15 T cell receptor beta chains below, sequenced in a study of blood T cells in healthy people across ages. Then a second PCR, running roughly 6 to 11 cycles, was carried out with a sample-barcoded 5' primer and a J-beta primer mix. TCRdb reprocessed the 5' RACE reads via MiXCR and lists one record per CDR3 protein. This table has roughly 800,000 distinct CDR3 sequences, roughly 50% appearing once. Sequencing input: blood. The receptors shown here come from a man older than 75 in good health.

This chain links TRBV7-6 with TRBJ2-5; D unclear. CDR1 and CDR2 from the germline V gene are SGHVS and FNYEAQ. Trimming took 9 bases from V and 5 from J, leaving 25 bases between them. The CDR3 has 16 amino acids. The CDR3 reads CASNPSPRPMVETQYF. DNA for the CDR3: TGTGCCAGTAATCCCAGCCCGAGGCCAATGGTTGAGACCCAGTACTTC.

The V and J genes are TRBV20-1 and TRBJ1-5, with D unresolved. V shed 5 bases and J shed 5 bases, with 19 bases lying between them. The germline V gene has CDR1 DFQATT and CDR2 SNEGSKA (reference sequence). The CDR3 has 15 amino acids. The CDR3 DNA is TGCAGTGCTCTTACAGAAAAGACCGTAGATCAGCCCCAGCATTTT. The encoded protein is CSALTEKTVDQPQHF.

This sequence joins TRBV20-1 and TRBJ2-7; 11 positions agree with TRBD2. The end of the DNA aligns better with TRBJ2-5, so the J call may be wrong. Germline assignment: CDR1 DFQATT and CDR2 SNEGSKA (reference sequence). This CDR3 comprises 14 residues. The CDR3 region has the DNA TGCAGTGCTAGTAGCGGGAGGGCCAGCCAGACCCAGTACTTC. This sequence encodes CSASSGRASQTQYF.

The chain is built from TRBV11-3 and TRBJ2-3, with D possibly matching TRBD1 (5 bases). The CDR3 covers 14 residues. Deletions cut 5 bases from V and 4 bases from J, with 13 bases between. CDR1 is SGHNT, CDR2 YENEEA, per germline. CDR3 protein: CASSNRGSSDTQYF. In DNA, the CDR3 is TGTGCCAGCAGCAATAGGGGCTCTTCAGATACGCAGTATTTT. The full variable domain, completed using reference TRBV11-3 and TRBJ2-3, is EAGVVQSPRYKIIEKKQPVAFWCNPISGHNTLYWYLQNLGQGPELLIRYENEEAVDDSQLPKDRFSAERLKGVDSTLKIQPAELGDSAVYLCASSNRGSSDTQYFGPGTRLTVL.

The rearrangement uses TRBV4-1 and TRBJ2-2; a weak D match, TRBD2 (6 bases). This CDR3 comprises 15 residues. Per germline, CDR1 MGHRA and CDR2 YSYEKL. Trimming shortened V by 6 bases and J by 5 bases, and 16 bases separated the two germline ends. For the CDR3, the DNA is TGCGCCAGCAGTCCTGGGGGGAGAGGTACCGGGGAGCTGTTTTTT. Translated, it gives CASSPGGRGTGELFF.

In its sample, this clonotype was seen a few times. The chain uses TRBV6-2 or TRBV6-3 and TRBJ2-1; 10 positions agree with TRBD2. Trimming took 6 bases from V and 6 from J; bases not matched to a gene: 11. The CDR3 length is 16 residues. CDR1 and CDR2 from the germline V gene are MNHEY and SVGEGT. The CDR3 DNA reads as TGTGCCAGCAGAGTACGAGCGGGAGGGCCCGGCAATGAGCAGTTCTTC. As protein: CASRVRAGGPGNEQFF.

V and J are TRBV25-1 and TRBJ2-7, with a tentative D call TRBD2 (6 bases). The CDR3 is 12 residues long. CDR1 and CDR2 from the germline V gene are MGHDK and SYGVNS. Trimming removed 1 base at V and 12 bases at J, with 13 bases between. The CDR3 is CASSESGGTRYF. Here the CDR3 DNA reads TGTGCCAGCAGTGAATCTGGCGGGACCCGGTACTTC.

The rearrangement links TRBV12-5 to TRBJ2-3; 7 positions match TRBD1. The junction had 20 bases not matched to a gene; V was cut back by 0 bases and J by 14 bases. Germline CDR1 reads LGHNT; CDR2 reads FRNRAP. The CDR3 consists of 17 residues. The CDR3 here is CASGLVELRLRDRYAYF. DNA of the CDR3: TGTGCTAGTGGTTTGGTTGAGCTCCGACTACGGGACAGATACGCGTATTTT.

The chain joins TRBV14 to TRBJ2-1; D is tentatively TRBD1 or TRBD2 (5 bases each). The ends were cut back, 2 bases at V and 3 bases at J, with 11 bases in the middle. CDR1 SGHDN and CDR2 FVKESK come from the germline V gene. The CDR3 is 15 residues long. DNA for the CDR3: TGTGCCAGCAGCCAACCCGTGGGGGACTACAATGAGCAGTTCTTC. This translates into CASSQPVGDYNEQFF.

This clonotype showed up just a few times. This chain links TRBV10-3 with TRBJ1-2, with 7 bases lining up with TRBD1. CDR1 is ENHRY, CDR2 SYGVKD, per germline. This CDR3 contains 13 residues. V was pared by 8 bases and J by 8 bases, with 11 bases of the junction left unmatched. The CDR3 bases are TGTGCCATCGGTCGCTCAGGGGGTGAAGGCTACACCTTC. Protein: CAIGRSGGEGYTF.

The J gene is TRBJ2-3, the V gene TRBV2, with D unclear. CDR1 and CDR2 (germline): SNHLY, FYNNEI. Between the trimmed V and J ends, which lost 3 bases and 14 bases, there was a span of 18 bases. This CDR3 is built from 13 residues. CDR3 protein: CASSEEEHRYAYF. For the CDR3, the DNA is TGTGCCAGCAGTGAGGAAGAGCACAGATACGCGTATTTT.

The V and J genes are TRBV30 and TRBJ1-3; maybe TRBD1 (5 bases). This CDR3 is 14 amino acids long. The germline CDR1 and CDR2 sequences are GTSNPN and SVGIG (reference sequence). V shed 5 bases and J shed 4 bases, with 15 bases lying between them. CDR3 amino acids: CAWAGTGEGNTIYF. The CDR3 region has the DNA TGTGCCTGGGCCGGGACGGGCGAGGGAAACACCATATATTTT. Supplemented by reference TRBV30 and TRBJ1-3, the full variable domain reads SQTIHQWPATLVQPVGSPLSLECTVEGTSNPNLYWYRQAAGRGLQLLFYSVGIGQISSEVPQNLSASRPQDRQFILSSKKLLLSDSGFYLCAWAGTGEGNTIYFGEGSWLTVV.

The gene calls are TRBV13 and TRBJ2-7; D perhaps matches TRBD1 (6 bases). This CDR3 comprises 15 residues. Trimming removed 2 bases at V and 1 base at J, with 12 bases between. Per the germline V gene, CDR1 is PRHDT and CDR2 is FYEKMQ (reference sequence). CDR3 sequence reads: CASSLYGTSSYEQYF. The CDR3 nucleotides are TGTGCCAGCAGCTTATATGGGACATCATCCTACGAGCAGTACTTC.

The V gene is TRBV20-1, the J gene TRBJ2-4; D may match TRBD1 or TRBD2 (5 bases each). Germline lookup yields CDR1 DFQATT and CDR2 SNEGSKA (reference sequence). This CDR3 has 17 residues. Trimming removed 0 bases from V and 1 base from J, with 16 bases in between. The CDR3 spells CSARDLGDRGAKNIQYF. CDR3 nucleotide sequence: TGCAGTGCTAGAGATCTAGGGGACCGAGGGGCCAAAAACATTCAGTACTTC.

This clonotype has just a few counts. J is TRBJ2-5 and V is TRBV12-3 or TRBV12-4; D may correspond to TRBD1 or TRBD2 (5 bases each). Trimming left V 3 bases short and J 13 bases short, with 15 bases between. The CDR3 has 12 amino acids. Written as DNA, the CDR3 is TGTGCCAGCAGTTTTGATAGGGACCCTTGGTACTTC. It specifies CASSFDRDPWYF.